This is a list of T cell receptor beta chains from one sample in a study of cytomegalovirus exposure and HLA in healthy donors. Profiling relied on immunoSEQ multiplex PCR, and the TCRdb table lists in-frame clones only, not all of them. The data show approximately 120,000 clones, around two thirds seen once. Source material: PBMCs. Receptor source: a human donor in good health. CDR3s include the opening cysteine and the closing phenylalanine or tryptophan. The D gene is left open where the match is weak. Only some rows state a clone size, as once, few, many or a class for expanded clones.

clone_size,d_call,j_call,v_call,cdr3_aa,cdr3_nt
NA,TRBD1,TRBJ1-1,TRBV15,CATSRGQGGKTEAFF,TGTGCCACCAGCAGAGGTCAGGGGGGAAAGACTGAAGCTTTCTTT
NA,TRBD1,TRBJ2-7,TRBV5-4,CASSYPTGQIYEQYF,TGTGCCAGCAGCTACCCTACGGGACAGATCTACGAGCAGTACTTC
few,NA,TRBJ2-6,TRBV4-1,CASSPPRSGTTSGANVLTF,TGCGCCAGCAGCCCCCCGAGGTCGGGAACTACCTCTGGGGCCAACGTCCTGACTTTC
NA,NA,TRBJ1-1,TRBV6-5,CASSREWNTEAFF,TGTGCCAGCAGCCGCGAGTGGAACACTGAAGCTTTCTTT
NA,NA,TRBJ2-5,TRBV28,CASSLVLSGSLLSQETQYF,TGTGCCAGCAGTTTAGTCCTCTCAGGCAGCCTACTCTCCCAAGAGACCCAGTACTTC
NA,NA,TRBJ1-5,TRBV19,CASRVVGTSSNQPQHF,TGTGCCAGTAGGGTCGTCGGGACATCTAGCAATCAGCCCCAGCATTTT
NA,TRBD1,TRBJ2-7,TRBV6-5,CASSYTGTGGSYEQYF,TGTGCCAGCAGTTATACCGGGACAGGGGGTTCCTACGAGCAGTACTTC
NA,TRBD1,TRBJ1-5,TRBV6-1,CASSGQGSNQPQHF,TGTGCCAGCAGTGGACAGGGAAGCAATCAGCCCCAGCATTTT
NA,TRBD2,TRBJ2-3,TRBV30,CAWSRFGGEGDTQYF,TGTGCCTGGAGCCGCTTCGGGGGGGAGGGAGATACGCAGTATTTT
NA,NA,TRBJ1-1,TRBV9,CASNSEGHAGTEAFF,TGTGCCAGCAATTCTGAAGGGCATGCGGGCACTGAAGCTTTCTTT
once,TRBD2,TRBJ2-5,TRBV7-6,CASSTGGGQETQYF,TGTGCCAGCAGCACCGGGGGGGGACAAGAGACCCAGTACTTC
few,NA,TRBJ1-1,TRBV20-1,CSARTGEAFF,TGCAGTGCTCGGACTGGTGAAGCTTTCTTT
NA,NA,TRBJ1-1,TRBV6-6,CASSYGAGGEAFF,TGTGCCAGCAGTTACGGGGCTGGCGGTGAAGCTTTCTTT
NA,TRBD2,TRBJ2-5,TRBV5-5,CASSLTSGGTQRTQYF,TGTGCCAGCAGCCTCACTAGCGGGGGAACCCAGAGGACCCAGTACTTC
few,TRBD2,TRBJ2-1,TRBV27,CASSSPGTSGSYEQFF,TGTGCCAGCAGTTCCCCCGGGACTAGCGGGAGTTATGAGCAGTTCTTC
few,NA,TRBJ2-6,TRBV19,CASRNHQGPGANVLTF,TGTGCCAGTAGAAATCATCAGGGCCCTGGGGCCAACGTCCTGACTTTC
NA,NA,TRBJ1-1,TRBV28,CASSLQGLNTEAFF,TGTGCCAGCAGTTTACAGGGGTTGAACACTGAAGCTTTCTTT
NA,TRBD1,TRBJ1-1,TRBV5-6,CASSLGTGLATEAFF,TGTGCCAGCAGCTTGGGGACAGGGTTGGCCACTGAAGCTTTCTTT
NA,TRBD2,TRBJ2-7,TRBV10-3,CAISEPLAGRNEQYF,TGTGCCATCAGTGAGCCACTAGCGGGAAGGAACGAGCAGTACTTC
NA,TRBD2,TRBJ2-2,TRBV7-3,CASSRRSGVTGELFF,TGTGCCAGCAGCCGAAGGAGCGGGGTCACCGGGGAGCTGTTTTTT
NA,TRBD1,TRBJ2-2,TRBV6-6,CASSRQGQSNTGELFF,TGTGCCAGCAGTCGGCAGGGACAGTCGAACACCGGGGAGCTGTTTTTT
NA,NA,TRBJ2-7,TRBV6-5,CASSRYADSRYEQYF,TGTGCCAGCAGCCGCTATGCGGACTCCAGGTACGAGCAGTACTTC
NA,NA,TRBJ1-2,TRBV30,CAWKRVGQGDYGYTF,TGTGCCTGGAAACGCGTCGGCCAGGGCGATTATGGCTACACCTTC
NA,NA,TRBJ1-4,TRBV30,CAWTPTGREATNEKLFF,TGTGCCTGGACCCCCACAGGTAGAGAAGCAACTAATGAAAAACTGTTTTTT
NA,TRBD1,TRBJ2-5,TRBV7-9,CASKPTGEETQYF,TGTGCCAGCAAACCCACAGGGGAAGAGACCCAGTACTTC
once,TRBD2,TRBJ2-7,TRBV6-5,CASSGLAGGSYEQYF,TGTGCCAGCAGTGGACTAGCGGGAGGTTCCTACGAGCAGTACTTC
NA,NA,TRBJ1-5,TRBV10-3,CAISDSGGSNQPQHF,TGTGCCATCAGTGATTCGGGAGGAAGCAATCAGCCCCAGCATTTT
NA,NA,TRBJ2-2,TRBV11-3,CASSSRANTGELFF,TGTGCCAGCAGCTCCAGGGCGAACACCGGGGAGCTGTTTTTT
NA,NA,TRBJ1-5,TRBV5-1,CASSLAGVNQPQHF,TGCGCCAGCAGCTTGGCAGGGGTAAATCAGCCCCAGCATTTT
few,TRBD2,TRBJ2-3,TRBV19,CASGTSGITDTQYF,TGTGCCAGCGGGACTAGCGGGATTACAGATACGCAGTATTTT
NA,TRBD1,TRBJ1-6,TRBV28,CASSTTGGRSPLHF,TGTGCCAGCAGCACGACAGGGGGTAGATCACCCCTCCACTTT
NA,NA,TRBJ2-3,TRBV5-1,CASSLDRPSTDTQYF,TGCGCCAGCAGCTTGGACAGGCCCAGCACAGATACGCAGTATTTT
NA,NA,TRBJ1-2,TRBV27,CAIGPGPNYGYTF,TGTGCCATCGGGCCAGGGCCAAACTATGGCTACACCTTC
many,TRBD1,TRBJ2-7,TRBV4-3,CASSPGQGVRYEQYF,TGCGCCAGCAGCCCTGGACAGGGGGTTAGGTACGAGCAGTACTTC
NA,NA,TRBJ1-2,TRBV5-1,CASSLYNYGYTF,TGCGCCAGCAGCTTGTATAACTATGGCTACACCTTC
NA,NA,TRBJ2-1,TRBV10-2,CASTAGLHRSEQFF,TGCGCCAGCACCGCAGGACTACACAGGAGTGAGCAGTTCTTC
few,TRBD2,TRBJ2-1,TRBV6-1,CASKDYLGGNEQFF,TGTGCCAGCAAGGACTACCTCGGGGGGAATGAGCAGTTCTTC
NA,TRBD1,TRBJ2-7,TRBV5-1,CASSLQGSEQYF,TGCGCCAGCAGCCTACAGGGGAGCGAGCAGTACTTC
NA,NA,TRBJ1-4,TRBV6-5,CASSYFSGANEKLFF,TGTGCCAGCAGTTACTTCTCGGGGGCTAATGAAAAACTGTTTTTT
few,TRBD1,TRBJ1-4,TRBV28,CASSPSDRSEKLFF,TGTGCCAGCAGCCCTTCGGACAGGTCTGAAAAACTGTTTTTT
NA,NA,TRBJ1-2,TRBV6-1,CASSEGGEKNYGYTF,TGTGCCAGCAGTGAAGGTGGGGAGAAGAACTATGGCTACACCTTC
NA,TRBD1,TRBJ1-5,TRBV28,CASRRTGGPGQPQHF,TGTGCCAGCAGGAGGACAGGGGGCCCGGGGCAGCCCCAGCATTTT